The rows below give T cell receptor beta chains drawn from one sample of a study of T cell responses to AZD1222 COVID-19 vaccine. The method was immunoSEQ multiplex PCR; TCRdb's version includes in-frame clones alone and lacks a portion of them. The sample records roughly 150,000 clones, about 93% being singletons. The specimen comprised peripheral blood, sampled on day 0 of AZD1222 vaccination. The origin of the receptors is an adult in good health. CDR3s include the opening cysteine and the closing phenylalanine or tryptophan. Fields, in order: J gene, clone size, V gene, D gene, CDR3 DNA, CDR3 protein. D genes are given only for firm matches. Not all rows give a size; the values are once, few, many and, for expanded clones, a class.

j_call: TRBJ2-1; clone_size: -; v_call: TRBV7-6; d_call: -; cdr3_nt: TGTGCCAGCAGCCCAGTGGGACTGGGTTTGGGGGGGCAGTTCTTC; cdr3_aa: CASSPVGLGLGGQFF
j_call: TRBJ2-7; clone_size: -; v_call: TRBV19; d_call: -; cdr3_nt: TGTGCCAGTAGTCACGGACAGTCATACGAGCAGTACTTC; cdr3_aa: CASSHGQSYEQYF
j_call: TRBJ2-5; clone_size: -; v_call: TRBV11-2; d_call: -; cdr3_nt: TGTGCCAGCAGCCCCCAAGGAGCTGGTGAGACCCAGTACTTC; cdr3_aa: CASSPQGAGETQYF
j_call: TRBJ2-1; clone_size: -; v_call: TRBV5-8; d_call: TRBD2; cdr3_nt: TGTGCCAGCAGCTCCCGCGGACTAGCGGGCTACAATGAGCAGTTCTTC; cdr3_aa: CASSSRGLAGYNEQFF
j_call: TRBJ2-1; clone_size: -; v_call: TRBV5-4; d_call: -; cdr3_nt: TGTGCCAGCAGCTTGGACAGGGCAAATGGCAATGAGCAGTTCTTC; cdr3_aa: CASSLDRANGNEQFF
j_call: TRBJ2-7; clone_size: -; v_call: TRBV6-5; d_call: TRBD2; cdr3_nt: TGTGCCAGCTCCGGACTAGCGGGAGCCCACGAGCAGTACTTC; cdr3_aa: CASSGLAGAHEQYF
j_call: TRBJ2-2; clone_size: -; v_call: TRBV6-5; d_call: TRBD1; cdr3_nt: TGTGCCAGCAGTTCAAACAGGGGAACCGGGGAGCTGTTTTTT; cdr3_aa: CASSSNRGTGELFF
j_call: TRBJ1-1; clone_size: many; v_call: TRBV7-9; d_call: -; cdr3_nt: TGTGCCAGCAGTTGGGGGACCACTGAAGCTTTCTTT; cdr3_aa: CASSWGTTEAFF
j_call: TRBJ2-1; clone_size: -; v_call: TRBV5-1; d_call: TRBD2; cdr3_nt: TGCGCCAGCAGATTGGAATCGGGACTAGCCCCGTTCTTC; cdr3_aa: CASRLESGLAPFF
j_call: TRBJ2-1; clone_size: -; v_call: TRBV9; d_call: -; cdr3_nt: TGTGCCAGCAGCGTAGAGGGCTATTCCACAAATGAGCAGTTCTTC; cdr3_aa: CASSVEGYSTNEQFF
j_call: TRBJ1-4; clone_size: -; v_call: TRBV7-9; d_call: -; cdr3_nt: TGTGCCAGCAGCCAACCGGAGGGTTTGGTTCGTGCAACTAATGAAAAACTGTTTTTT; cdr3_aa: CASSQPEGLVRATNEKLFF
j_call: TRBJ1-6; clone_size: -; v_call: TRBV27; d_call: -; cdr3_nt: TGTGCCAGCAGTTTCAGCTCCTATAATTCACCCCTCCACTTT; cdr3_aa: CASSFSSYNSPLHF
j_call: TRBJ2-7; clone_size: -; v_call: TRBV9; d_call: TRBD1; cdr3_nt: TGTGCCAGCAGCGTAGGTCCTATTATCCGGGACAGGGGGGGTTACGAGCAGTACTTC; cdr3_aa: CASSVGPIIRDRGGYEQYF
j_call: TRBJ2-5; clone_size: -; v_call: TRBV4-2; d_call: -; cdr3_nt: TGTGCCAGCAGCCCAGGGTCCGGTGAGACCCAGTACTTC; cdr3_aa: CASSPGSGETQYF
j_call: TRBJ1-2; clone_size: -; v_call: TRBV6-6; d_call: TRBD1; cdr3_nt: TGTGCCAGCAGCCAACTGGGACAGGCGCCCTATGGCTACACCTTC; cdr3_aa: CASSQLGQAPYGYTF
j_call: TRBJ1-2; clone_size: -; v_call: TRBV19; d_call: -; cdr3_nt: TGTGCCAGTAGTCCCTCCGGGGGTAACTATGGCTACACCTTC; cdr3_aa: CASSPSGGNYGYTF
j_call: TRBJ2-3; clone_size: -; v_call: TRBV7-9; d_call: -; cdr3_nt: TGTGCCAGCAGCTCACAGGGTTCCACAGATACGCAGTATTTT; cdr3_aa: CASSSQGSTDTQYF
j_call: TRBJ2-7; clone_size: once; v_call: TRBV30; d_call: -; cdr3_nt: TGTGCCTGGAGTGGGACACCTAATTCCTACGAGCAGTACTTC; cdr3_aa: CAWSGTPNSYEQYF
j_call: TRBJ2-7; clone_size: -; v_call: TRBV7-2; d_call: -; cdr3_nt: TGTGCCAGCAGCCATCCGACAAAGCCTACCTACGAGCAGTACTTC; cdr3_aa: CASSHPTKPTYEQYF
j_call: TRBJ2-1; clone_size: -; v_call: TRBV7-2; d_call: TRBD2; cdr3_nt: TGTGCCAGCAGCCCCTACAGATTGAGCGGGGGGGCCAATGAGCAGTTCTTC; cdr3_aa: CASSPYRLSGGANEQFF
j_call: TRBJ2-7; clone_size: once; v_call: TRBV24-1; d_call: TRBD1; cdr3_nt: TGTGCCACCAGTGGGGGACAGGCGTCTTACTCCTACGAGCAGTACTTC; cdr3_aa: CATSGGQASYSYEQYF
j_call: TRBJ1-1; clone_size: -; v_call: TRBV5-4; d_call: -; cdr3_nt: TGTGCCAGCAGGAGACGGGACACTGAAGCTTTCTTT; cdr3_aa: CASRRRDTEAFF
j_call: TRBJ2-3; clone_size: -; v_call: TRBV18; d_call: -; cdr3_nt: TGTGCCAGCTCACCACCAAGCACTAGTTTCACAGATACGCAGTATTTT; cdr3_aa: CASSPPSTSFTDTQYF
j_call: TRBJ2-7; clone_size: -; v_call: TRBV3-1/TRBV3-2; d_call: -; cdr3_nt: TGTGCCAGCAGCCAAGATTGGGTCCTCCGGGGAGAGCAGTACTTC; cdr3_aa: CASSQDWVLRGEQYF
j_call: TRBJ1-2; clone_size: -; v_call: TRBV19; d_call: -; cdr3_nt: TGTGCCAGTAGTATCGCAGATAACCGGGACTATGGCTACACCTTC; cdr3_aa: CASSIADNRDYGYTF
j_call: TRBJ1-1; clone_size: -; v_call: TRBV3-1/TRBV3-2; d_call: -; cdr3_nt: TGTGCCAGCAGCCAAGGACGCACTGAAGCTTTCTTT; cdr3_aa: CASSQGRTEAFF
j_call: TRBJ1-2; clone_size: -; v_call: TRBV11-2; d_call: -; cdr3_nt: TGTGCCAGCAGCTTAGGTGGAGGGCCTTCGCGTGGCTACACCTTC; cdr3_aa: CASSLGGGPSRGYTF
j_call: TRBJ2-2; clone_size: once; v_call: TRBV7-6; d_call: -; cdr3_nt: TGTGCCAGCAGTCAAGGGGTGGCCGGGGAGCTGTTTTTT; cdr3_aa: CASSQGVAGELFF
j_call: TRBJ2-2; clone_size: few; v_call: TRBV10-3; d_call: TRBD1; cdr3_nt: TGTGCCATCGGTAGTCCGGGACAGGGGGAAGCCTTTACCGGGGAGCTGTTTTTT; cdr3_aa: CAIGSPGQGEAFTGELFF
j_call: TRBJ2-3; clone_size: -; v_call: TRBV5-1; d_call: TRBD2; cdr3_nt: TGCGCCAGCAGCCCGACTAGCTCGGCTGATACGCAGTATTTT; cdr3_aa: CASSPTSSADTQYF
j_call: TRBJ1-2; clone_size: -; v_call: TRBV27; d_call: -; cdr3_nt: TGTGCCAGCAGATCTAATACCCAGGACTATGGCTACACCTTC; cdr3_aa: CASRSNTQDYGYTF
j_call: TRBJ2-7; clone_size: once; v_call: TRBV19; d_call: -; cdr3_nt: TGTGCCAGTAGTATAGTTTGGGATTCCTACGAGCAGTACTTC; cdr3_aa: CASSIVWDSYEQYF
j_call: TRBJ2-7; clone_size: -; v_call: TRBV14; d_call: TRBD1; cdr3_nt: TGTGCCAGCAGCCCACCGGGACAGGGTAGCGAGCAGTACTTC; cdr3_aa: CASSPPGQGSEQYF
j_call: TRBJ2-1; clone_size: -; v_call: TRBV27; d_call: -; cdr3_nt: TGTGCCAGCAGTCCACTTCCTGGGGGGATATACAATGAGCAGTTCTTC; cdr3_aa: CASSPLPGGIYNEQFF
j_call: TRBJ2-5; clone_size: -; v_call: TRBV5-4; d_call: TRBD1; cdr3_nt: TGTGCCAGCAGCCCGGGGACAGGTGGAGAGACCCAGTACTTC; cdr3_aa: CASSPGTGGETQYF
j_call: TRBJ1-4; clone_size: once; v_call: TRBV6-5; d_call: -; cdr3_nt: TGTGCCAGTGGAGCGGGGATTGCAACTAATGAAAAACTGTTTTTT; cdr3_aa: CASGAGIATNEKLFF